The present entry profiles one TCR beta chain with its context. Its antigen is not identified. CD4+ T cells that had been cultured provided DNA sequenced with the Oncomine TCR Beta short-read assay. TCRdb reprocessed the PCR reads via MiXCR and lists one record per CDR3 protein. The sample shows more than 20,000 distinct CDR3 sequences, 40% to 55% of them seen only once. With 3 bases removed from V and 1 base from J, the gap between germline ends came to 6 bases. The germline CDR1 and CDR2 sequences are KGHSH and LQKENI. The CDR3 consists of 13 residues. The entry originates in a study of vaccination and CD4 T cells after COVID-19. Specified treatment: approximately 9-day PBMC culture with coronavirus spike peptide pools or control peptides (ViraFEST assay).

The chain carries TRBV18 and TRBJ1-1; perhaps TRBD1 as D (5 bases). The source was CD4+ T cells from blood, cultured in vitro, collected before SARS-CoV-2 vaccination. The receptor was derived from a human donor who received a COVID-19 vaccine. Written as DNA, the CDR3 is TGTGCCAGCTCACCGCAGGGGAACACTGAAGCTTTCTTT. Its translation: CASSPQGNTEAFF.